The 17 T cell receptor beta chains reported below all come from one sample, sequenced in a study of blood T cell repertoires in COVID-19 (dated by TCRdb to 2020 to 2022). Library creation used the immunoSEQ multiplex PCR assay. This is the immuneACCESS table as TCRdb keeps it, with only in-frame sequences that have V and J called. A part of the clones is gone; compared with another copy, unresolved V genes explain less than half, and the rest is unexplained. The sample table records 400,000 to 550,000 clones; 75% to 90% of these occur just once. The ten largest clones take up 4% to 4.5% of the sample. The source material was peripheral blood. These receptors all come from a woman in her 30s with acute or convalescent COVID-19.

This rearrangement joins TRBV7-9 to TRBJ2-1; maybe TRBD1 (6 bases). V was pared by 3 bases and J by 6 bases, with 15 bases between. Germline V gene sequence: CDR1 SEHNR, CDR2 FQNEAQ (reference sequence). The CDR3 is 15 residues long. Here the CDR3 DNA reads TGTGCCAGCAGCTTTATATCTGGGGGCCTCAATGAGCAGTTCTTC. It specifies CASSFISGGLNEQFF.

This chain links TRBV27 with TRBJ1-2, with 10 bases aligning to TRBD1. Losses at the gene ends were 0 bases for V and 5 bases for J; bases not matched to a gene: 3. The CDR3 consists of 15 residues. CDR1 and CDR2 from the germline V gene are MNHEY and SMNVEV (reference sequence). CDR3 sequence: CASSLSGTGAYGYTF. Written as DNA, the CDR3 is TGTGCCAGCAGTTTATCCGGGACAGGGGCTTATGGCTACACCTTC.

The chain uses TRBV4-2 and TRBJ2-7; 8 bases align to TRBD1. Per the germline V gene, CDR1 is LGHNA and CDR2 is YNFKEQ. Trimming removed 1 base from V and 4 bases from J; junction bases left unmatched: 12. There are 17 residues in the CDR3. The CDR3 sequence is CASSQVPGQGGRYEQYF. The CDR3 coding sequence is TGTGCCAGCAGCCAAGTTCCCGGACAGGGTGGACGTTACGAGCAGTACTTC.

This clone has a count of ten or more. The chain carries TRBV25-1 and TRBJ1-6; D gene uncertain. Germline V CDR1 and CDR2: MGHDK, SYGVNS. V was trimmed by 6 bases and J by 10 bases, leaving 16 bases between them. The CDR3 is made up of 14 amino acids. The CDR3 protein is CASRQRGSESPLHF. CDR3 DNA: TGTGCCAGCAGACAAAGAGGGAGCGAATCACCCCTCCACTTT.

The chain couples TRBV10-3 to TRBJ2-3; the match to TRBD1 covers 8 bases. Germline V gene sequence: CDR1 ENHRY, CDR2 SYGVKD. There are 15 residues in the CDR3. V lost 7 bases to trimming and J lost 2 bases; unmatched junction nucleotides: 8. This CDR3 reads CAIKGQGGSTDTQYF. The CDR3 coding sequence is TGTGCCATCAAAGGACAGGGTGGGTCCACAGATACGCAGTATTTT.

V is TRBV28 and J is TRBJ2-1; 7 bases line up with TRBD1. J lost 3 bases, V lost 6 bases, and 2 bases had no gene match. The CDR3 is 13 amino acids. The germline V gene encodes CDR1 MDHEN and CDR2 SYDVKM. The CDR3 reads CASSTGDYNEQFF. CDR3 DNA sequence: TGTGCCAGCAGCACAGGGGACTACAATGAGCAGTTCTTC.

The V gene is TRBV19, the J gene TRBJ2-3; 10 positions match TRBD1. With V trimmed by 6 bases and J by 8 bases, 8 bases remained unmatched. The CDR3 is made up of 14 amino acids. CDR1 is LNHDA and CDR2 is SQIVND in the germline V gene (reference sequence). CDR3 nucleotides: TGTGCCAGTAGCTCGACAGGGGGCACCGGTACGCAGTATTTT. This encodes CASSSTGGTGTQYF.

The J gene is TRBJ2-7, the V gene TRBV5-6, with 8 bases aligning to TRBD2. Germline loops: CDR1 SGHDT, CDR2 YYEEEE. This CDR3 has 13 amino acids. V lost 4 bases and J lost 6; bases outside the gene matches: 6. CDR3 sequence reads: CASSPAGGSEQYF. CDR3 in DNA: TGTGCCAGCAGCCCCGCGGGGGGAAGCGAGCAGTACTTC.

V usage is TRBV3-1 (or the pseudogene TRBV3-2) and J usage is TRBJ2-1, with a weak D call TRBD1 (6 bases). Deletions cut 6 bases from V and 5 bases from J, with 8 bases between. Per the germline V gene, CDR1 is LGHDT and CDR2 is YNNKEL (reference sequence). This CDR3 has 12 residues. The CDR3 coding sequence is TGTGCCAGCAGTCGGACAGACAATGAGCAGTTCTTC. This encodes CASSRTDNEQFF.

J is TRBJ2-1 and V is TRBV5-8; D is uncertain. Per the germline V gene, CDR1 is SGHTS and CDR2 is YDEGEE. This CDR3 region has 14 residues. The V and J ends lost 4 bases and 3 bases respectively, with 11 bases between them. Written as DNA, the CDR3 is TGTGCCAGCAGCCTTCCGTTGCGCTACAATGAGCAGTTCTTC. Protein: CASSLPLRYNEQFF.

CDR3 sequence: CASSKDRAGQSPLHF. For the CDR3, the DNA is TGTGCCAGCAGCAAGGACAGGGCAGGTCAATCACCCCTCCACTTT. V usage is TRBV7-9 and J usage is TRBJ1-6, with 8 positions matching TRBD1. Looked up from germline, CDR1 is SEHNR and CDR2 is FQNEAQ (reference sequence). Trimming took 5 bases from V and 10 from J; bases not matched to a gene: 10. The CDR3 runs 15 residues.

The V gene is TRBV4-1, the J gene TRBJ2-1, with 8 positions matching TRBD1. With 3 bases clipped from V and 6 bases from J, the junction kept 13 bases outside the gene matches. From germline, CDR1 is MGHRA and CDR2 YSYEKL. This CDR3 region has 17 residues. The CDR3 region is CASSQERTGMSRNEQFF. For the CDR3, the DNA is TGCGCCAGCAGCCAGGAACGGACAGGGATGAGCCGCAATGAGCAGTTCTTC.

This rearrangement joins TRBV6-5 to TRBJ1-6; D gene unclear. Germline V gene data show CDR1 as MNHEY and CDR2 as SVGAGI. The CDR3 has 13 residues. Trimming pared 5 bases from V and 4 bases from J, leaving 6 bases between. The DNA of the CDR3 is TGTGCCAGCAGTATACAGTATAATTCACCCCTCCACTTT. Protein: CASSIQYNSPLHF.

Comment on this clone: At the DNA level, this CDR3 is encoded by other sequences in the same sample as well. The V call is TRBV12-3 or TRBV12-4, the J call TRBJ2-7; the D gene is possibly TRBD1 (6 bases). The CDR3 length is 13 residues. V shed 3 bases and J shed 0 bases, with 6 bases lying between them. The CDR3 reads CASSLDSSYEQYF. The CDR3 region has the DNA TGTGCCAGCAGTTTGGACAGCTCCTACGAGCAGTACTTC.

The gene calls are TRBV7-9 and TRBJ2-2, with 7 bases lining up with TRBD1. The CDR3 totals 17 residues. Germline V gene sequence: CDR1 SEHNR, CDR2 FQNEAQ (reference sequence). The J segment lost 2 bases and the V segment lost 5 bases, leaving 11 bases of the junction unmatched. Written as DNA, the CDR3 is TGTGCCAGCAGCCCAGGGGGACCTGAAGATAACACCGGGGAGCTGTTTTTT. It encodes CASSPGGPEDNTGELFF.

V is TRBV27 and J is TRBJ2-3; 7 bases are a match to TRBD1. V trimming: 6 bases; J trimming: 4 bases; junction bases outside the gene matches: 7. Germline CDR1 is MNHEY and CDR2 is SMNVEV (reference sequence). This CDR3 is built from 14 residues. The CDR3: CASRWSGGADTQYF. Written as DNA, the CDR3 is TGTGCCAGCAGGTGGTCAGGGGGTGCAGATACGCAGTATTTT.

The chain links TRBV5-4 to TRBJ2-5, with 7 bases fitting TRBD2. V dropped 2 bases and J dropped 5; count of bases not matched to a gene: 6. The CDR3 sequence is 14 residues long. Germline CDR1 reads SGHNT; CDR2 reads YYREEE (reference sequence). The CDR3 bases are TGTGCCAGCAGCTTCGGACGGGGAGGGGAGACCCAGTACTTC. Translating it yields CASSFGRGGETQYF.